Below, 15 T cell receptor beta chains from the same sample are listed, as sequenced in a study of blood T cell repertoires in COVID-19. Measured with immunoSEQ multiplex PCR; TCRdb has only the in-frame clones, and not every one. Of under 45,000 clones in the sample, about 86% were seen once. Specimen: peripheral blood. These receptors came from a human donor with acute or convalescent COVID-19. The donor label of this sample is uncertain.

This clone appeared a single time. V and J are TRBV5-1 and TRBJ1-4; D may be TRBD1 (5 bases). The CDR3 loop spans 14 amino acids. From germline, CDR1 is SGHRS and CDR2 YFSETQ. V was shortened by 4 bases and J by 5 bases, with 12 bases between the two germline ends. The CDR3 here is CASSPGDGNEKLFF. The CDR3 DNA sequence: TGCGCCAGCAGCCCGGGGGATGGAAATGAAAAACTGTTTTTT.

V and J are TRBV2 and TRBJ1-2; D is possibly TRBD1 (5 bases). Trimming left V 5 bases short and J 8 bases short, with 15 bases between. Germline loops: CDR1 SNHLY, CDR2 FYNNEI. This CDR3 has 13 amino acids. Here the CDR3 DNA reads TGTGCCAGCAGTCAGACAGAGCAGGAAGGCTACACCTTC. It yields the protein CASSQTEQEGYTF.

This rearrangement joins TRBV30 to TRBJ1-6; D remains unclear. The CDR3 is made up of 11 amino acids. V dropped 3 bases and J dropped 6 bases, with 3 bases sitting between them. Germline assignment: CDR1 GTSNPN and CDR2 SVGIG (reference sequence). CDR3 sequence: CAWSSNSPLHF. CDR3 nucleotides: TGTGCCTGGAGCTCTAATTCACCCCTCCACTTT.

The gene calls are TRBV5-1 and TRBJ2-7; D is uncertain. The V end was cut by 3 bases, the J end by 2 bases, with 9 bases between. The V gene's germline CDR1 is SGHRS and CDR2 YFSETQ. This CDR3 has 13 amino acids. The CDR3 nucleotides are TGCGCCAGCAGCTCACGGGTTACCTACGAGCAGTACTTC. Encoded protein: CASSSRVTYEQYF.

The gene calls are TRBV6-2 or TRBV6-3 and TRBJ1-2; D possibly corresponds to TRBD1 (5 bases). Deletions cut 2 bases from V and 8 bases from J, with 9 bases between. CDR3 length: 12 residues. CDR1 is MNHEY, CDR2 SVGEGT, per germline. CDR3 sequence reads: CASSYGRTGYTF. For the CDR3, the DNA is TGTGCCAGCAGTTACGGGCGGACAGGCTACACCTTC.

The rearrangement links TRBV5-4 to TRBJ2-7, with 12 bases identical to TRBD2. The germline V gene encodes CDR1 SGHNT and CDR2 YYREEE (reference sequence). With V trimmed by 0 bases and J by 4 bases, 2 bases remained unmatched. This CDR3 region has 15 residues. CDR3 bases: TGTGCCAGCAGCTTGGAAACTAGCGGGAGGTACGAGCAGTACTTC. Its translation is CASSLETSGRYEQYF.

The chain has TRBV5-1 and TRBJ2-3, with 7 bases identical to TRBD1. V dropped 1 base and J dropped 3; count of bases not matched to a gene: 8. Looked up from germline, CDR1 is SGHRS and CDR2 is YFSETQ. This CDR3 spans 16 amino acids. The CDR3 loop reads CASSLPTGTATDTQYF. The CDR3 region has the DNA TGCGCCAGCAGCTTGCCCACCGGGACAGCTACAGATACGCAGTATTTT.

This rearrangement joins TRBV4-1 to TRBJ1-1, with TRBD1 matching 9 bases. Germline V gene lookup returns CDR1 MGHRA and CDR2 YSYEKL. V trimming: 5 bases; J trimming: 4 bases; junction bases outside the gene matches: 5. The CDR3 sequence is 14 residues long. The CDR3 region is CASSVRQGGTEAFF. The CDR3, as DNA: TGCGCCAGCAGCGTTCGACAGGGGGGCACTGAAGCTTTCTTT.

The chain links TRBV10-3 to TRBJ1-2; weak D call: TRBD1 (6 bases). Germline values: CDR1 ENHRY, CDR2 SYGVKD. The V end was cut by 3 bases, the J end by 4 bases, with 9 bases between. The CDR3 runs 13 residues. The CDR3 loop is CAISEQGIYGYTF. The CDR3 bases are TGTGCCATCAGTGAACAGGGCATCTATGGCTACACCTTC.

The chain carries TRBV10-3 and TRBJ1-1; D not certain. Trimming left V 0 bases short and J 1 base short, with 9 bases between. CDR3 length: 15 amino acids. The germline V gene has CDR1 ENHRY and CDR2 SYGVKD. CDR3 in amino acids: CAISESDYPNTEAFF. The CDR3 nucleotides are TGTGCCATCAGTGAGTCGGACTACCCGAACACTGAAGCTTTCTTT.

The chain recombines TRBV25-1 with TRBJ2-7; 7 bases are a match to TRBD2. Germline values: CDR1 MGHDK, CDR2 SYGVNS. The ends lost 1 base at V and 7 bases at J; junction bases unmatched: 4. The CDR3 sequence is 13 residues long. CDR3 DNA sequence: TGTGCCAGCAGTGAATGGGGAGGGAGGGAGCAGTACTTC. This translates into CASSEWGGREQYF.

This clone was recorded only once. V usage is TRBV5-1 and J usage is TRBJ2-7; D is uncertain. The germline V and J ends were trimmed by 0 bases and 4 bases, with 11 bases remaining between them. The CDR3 covers 14 residues. Germline V gene lookup returns CDR1 SGHRS and CDR2 YFSETQ. CDR3 protein: CASSLGPVTYEQYF. DNA for the CDR3: TGCGCCAGCAGCTTGGGCCCTGTCACTTACGAGCAGTACTTC.

The chain has TRBV5-5 and TRBJ2-3; D is perhaps TRBD1 (5 bases). V was trimmed by 4 bases and J by 4 bases, leaving 13 bases between them. This CDR3 has 14 residues. Looked up from germline, CDR1 is SGHKS and CDR2 is YYEKEE (reference sequence). CDR3 loop: CASSPVGPADTQYF. CDR3 nucleotide sequence: TGTGCCAGCAGCCCTGTGGGGCCAGCAGATACGCAGTATTTT.

The V and J genes are TRBV7-9 and TRBJ2-3; 15 positions match TRBD2. Losses at the gene ends were 4 bases for V and 7 bases for J; bases not matched to a gene: 9. There are 17 residues in the CDR3. Germline CDR1 reads SEHNR; CDR2 reads FQNEAQ (reference sequence). CDR3 bases: TGTGCCAGCAGCTCTACCTGGACTAGCGGGGGGGCATATACGCAGTATTTT. Encoded protein: CASSSTWTSGGAYTQYF.

This clone showed up just a few times. The CDR3 DNA sequence: TGTGCCAGCAGTGCAGGGGGCTGGGCGTACACTGAAGCTTTCTTT. Encoded protein: CASSAGGWAYTEAFF. This chain connects TRBV28 to TRBJ1-1; TRBD1 aligns across 8 bases. The V segment lost 5 bases and the J segment 3 bases; nucleotides outside the gene matches: 8. The CDR3 loop spans 15 amino acids. Germline V gene lookup returns CDR1 MDHEN and CDR2 SYDVKM.